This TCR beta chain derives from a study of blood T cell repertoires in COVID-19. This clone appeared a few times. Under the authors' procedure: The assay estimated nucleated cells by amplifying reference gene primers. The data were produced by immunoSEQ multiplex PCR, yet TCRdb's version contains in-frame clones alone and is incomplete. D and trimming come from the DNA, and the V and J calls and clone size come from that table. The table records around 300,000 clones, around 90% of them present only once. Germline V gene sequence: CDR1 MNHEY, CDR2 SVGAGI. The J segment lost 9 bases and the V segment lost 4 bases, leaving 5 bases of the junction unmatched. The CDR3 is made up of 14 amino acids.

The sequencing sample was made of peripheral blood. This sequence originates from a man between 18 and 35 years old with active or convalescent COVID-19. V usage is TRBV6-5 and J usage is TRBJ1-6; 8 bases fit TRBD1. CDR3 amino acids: CASSLQGGSSPLHF. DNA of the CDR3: TGTGCCAGCAGTTTACAGGGGGGGAGTTCACCCCTCCACTTT.